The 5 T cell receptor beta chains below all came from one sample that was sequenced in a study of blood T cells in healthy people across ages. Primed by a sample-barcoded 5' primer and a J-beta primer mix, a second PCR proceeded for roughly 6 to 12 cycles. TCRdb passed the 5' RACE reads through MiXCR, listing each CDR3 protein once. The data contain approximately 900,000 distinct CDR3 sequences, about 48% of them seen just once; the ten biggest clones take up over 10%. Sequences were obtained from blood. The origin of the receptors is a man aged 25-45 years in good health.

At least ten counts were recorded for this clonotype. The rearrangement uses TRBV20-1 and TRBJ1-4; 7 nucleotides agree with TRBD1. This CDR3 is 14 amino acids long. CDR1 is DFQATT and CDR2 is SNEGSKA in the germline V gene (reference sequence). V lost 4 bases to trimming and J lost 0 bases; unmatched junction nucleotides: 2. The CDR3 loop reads CSAKGTATNEKLFF. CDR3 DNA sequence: TGCAGTGCTAAGGGGACAGCAACTAATGAAAAACTGTTTTTT.

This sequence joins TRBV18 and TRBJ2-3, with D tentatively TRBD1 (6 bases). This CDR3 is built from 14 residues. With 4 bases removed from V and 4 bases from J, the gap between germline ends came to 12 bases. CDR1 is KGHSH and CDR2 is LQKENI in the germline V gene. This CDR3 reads CASSLSQGADTQYF. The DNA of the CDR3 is TGTGCCAGCTCACTGTCACAGGGCGCAGATACGCAGTATTTT.

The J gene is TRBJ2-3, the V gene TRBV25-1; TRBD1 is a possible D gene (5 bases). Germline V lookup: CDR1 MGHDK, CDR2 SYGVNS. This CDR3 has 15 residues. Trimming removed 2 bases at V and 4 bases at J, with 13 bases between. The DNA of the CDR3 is TGTGCCAGCAGTGAACTCGGTTCAGGGTCAGATACGCAGTATTTT. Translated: CASSELGSGSDTQYF.

CDR3 bases: TGCAGTGCTAGAGAGGTCTCGGTATCCTACGAGCAGTACTTC. It is translated as CSAREVSVSYEQYF. V and J are TRBV20-1 and TRBJ2-7; D gene ambiguous. Germline CDR1 DFQATT, CDR2 SNEGSKA (reference sequence). With 0 bases removed from V and 1 base from J, the gap between germline ends came to 10 bases. This CDR3 has 14 amino acids.

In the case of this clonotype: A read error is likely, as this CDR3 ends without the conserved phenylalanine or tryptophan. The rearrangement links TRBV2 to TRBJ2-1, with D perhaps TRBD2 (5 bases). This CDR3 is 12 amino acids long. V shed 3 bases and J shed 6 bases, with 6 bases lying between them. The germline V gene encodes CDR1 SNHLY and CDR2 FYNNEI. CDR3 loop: CASSDGGNEQFS. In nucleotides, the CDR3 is TGTGCCAGCAGTGATGGAGGCAATGAGCAGTTCTCC.